A single sample gave rise to the 16 T cell receptor beta chains below, sequenced in a study of blood T cell repertoires in COVID-19. The method was immunoSEQ multiplex PCR; TCRdb's version includes in-frame clones alone and lacks a portion of them. The top ten hold 9.5% to 15% of the sample, which has 15,000 to 20,000 clones, about 87% seen once. The sequenced sample consisted of peripheral blood. These receptors originate from a human donor in a cohort sampled during active COVID-19.

This clone was picked up one time. The chain uses TRBV7-2 and TRBJ2-3, with 8 positions matching TRBD2. The CDR3 sequence is 15 residues long. Germline V gene lookup returns CDR1 SGHTA and CDR2 FQGNSA. Trimming took 1 base from V and 6 from J; bases not matched to a gene: 6. The CDR3 DNA reads as TGTGCCAGCAGCTTAGACGGGGGGGCAGGTGATACGCAGTATTTT. Translated: CASSLDGGAGDTQYF.

This rearrangement joins TRBV4-3 to TRBJ2-3; 11 bases are shared with TRBD2. Germline lookup yields CDR1 LGHNA and CDR2 YSLEER. V lost 1 base to trimming and J lost 5 bases; unmatched junction nucleotides: 5. The CDR3 totals 16 residues. The CDR3: CASSQAPSGGRDTQYF. CDR3 bases: TGCGCCAGCAGCCAAGCCCCTAGCGGGGGGCGAGATACGCAGTATTTT.

This clone was seen only a few times. The chain joins TRBV4-3 to TRBJ1-1; TRBD1 aligns across 8 bases. Trimming cost V 0 bases and J 1 base; bases outside gene matches: 1. The CDR3 is 15 amino acids. The germline V gene has CDR1 LGHNA and CDR2 YSLEER. In DNA form, the CDR3 reads TGCGCCAGCAGCCAAGATACAGGGGGGAACACTGAAGCTTTCTTT. Amino acids: CASSQDTGGNTEAFF.

The rearrangement uses TRBV7-2 and TRBJ1-2, with no clear D. Germline V gene lookup returns CDR1 SGHTA and CDR2 FQGNSA. The CDR3 spans 15 residues. V was clipped by 5 bases and J by 0 bases, with 13 bases between them. The CDR3 nucleotides are TGTGCCAGCAGCCCCGGAGGAGCTGCTAACTATGGCTACACCTTC. Translation: CASSPGGAANYGYTF.

The gene calls are TRBV11-1 and TRBJ2-5, with 8 bases that match TRBD2. The V gene's germline CDR1 is SGHAT and CDR2 FQDESV (reference sequence). The CDR3 is made up of 15 amino acids. Unmatched junction bases numbered 6, after V lost 5 bases and J lost 1 base. The CDR3 region is CASSELRGGQETQYF. In DNA form, the CDR3 reads TGTGCCAGCAGCGAACTCCGGGGGGGCCAAGAGACCCAGTACTTC.

This clone was detected once. The chain recombines TRBV2 with TRBJ1-2; 9 bases fit TRBD1. This CDR3 has 14 residues. V trimming: 5 bases; J trimming: 2 bases; junction bases outside the gene matches: 3. Germline values: CDR1 SNHLY, CDR2 FYNNEI. CDR3 in amino acids: CASSYRGQNYGYTF. The CDR3 coding sequence is TGTGCCAGCAGTTACAGGGGGCAGAACTATGGCTACACCTTC.

This chain uses TRBV18 with TRBJ2-5; D unclear. The ends were cut back, 2 bases at V and 5 bases at J, with 6 bases in the middle. Germline V gene sequence: CDR1 KGHSH, CDR2 LQKENI. The CDR3 contains 12 residues. The CDR3: CASSPVEETQYF. The CDR3 DNA follows: TGTGCCAGCTCACCAGTCGAGGAGACCCAGTACTTC.

The chain has TRBV23-1 and TRBJ2-2; 10 bases agree with TRBD2. TRBV23-1 is an ORF for which the function is uncertain. The CDR3 is 19 amino acids. J was trimmed by 4 bases and V by 2 bases; bases with no gene match: 13. The CDR3 here is CASSQTTLAGVVGTGELFF. The CDR3 DNA sequence: TGCGCCAGCAGTCAAACCACGCTAGCGGGGGTGGTGGGCACCGGGGAGCTGTTTTTT.

This clone was picked up a small number of times. This sequence joins TRBV5-4 and TRBJ1-1; D possibly corresponds to TRBD1 (5 bases). CDR1 is SGHNT and CDR2 is YYREEE in the germline V gene (reference sequence). Trimming removed 0 bases from V and 0 bases from J, with 12 bases in between. CDR3 length equals 16 residues. For the CDR3, the DNA is TGTGCCAGCAGCTTGGATGGCGGCAGGGTGAACACTGAAGCTTTCTTT. Translating gives CASSLDGGRVNTEAFF.

CDR3 sequence reads: CASSYQGQMNTEAFF. DNA of the CDR3: TGTGCCAGCAGTTACCAAGGACAGATGAACACTGAAGCTTTCTTT. The rearrangement uses TRBV6-5 and TRBJ1-1; D perhaps matches TRBD1 (6 bases). The CDR3 contains 15 residues. Trimming left V 2 bases short and J 0 bases short, with 10 bases between. The germline V gene encodes CDR1 MNHEY and CDR2 SVGAGI.

A single count supports this clone. The chain carries TRBV12-3 or TRBV12-4 and TRBJ1-2; D not certain. There are 12 residues in the CDR3. The V end lost 0 bases, the J end lost 8 bases, and 7 bases lay between the germline ends. This CDR3 is CASSLAYEGYTF. CDR3 coding DNA: TGTGCCAGCAGTTTAGCCTATGAGGGCTACACCTTC.

The chain combines TRBV6-1 with TRBJ1-3, with TRBD1 as a possible D gene (6 bases). The CDR3 runs to 16 residues. Deletions cut 4 bases from V and 4 bases from J, with 17 bases between. CDR1 is MNHNS, CDR2 SASEGT, per germline. CDR3 DNA: TGTGCCAGCAGTGTAGGGGGTTGGACGACAGGAAACACCATATATTTT. Translated: CASSVGGWTTGNTIYF.

The chain combines TRBV7-2 with TRBJ2-5; 7 bases are shared with TRBD1. This CDR3 is 15 amino acids long. The germline CDR1 and CDR2 sequences are SGHTA and FQGNSA. Trimming removed 3 bases from V and 0 bases from J; junction bases left unmatched: 4. This CDR3 reads CASSFTQGNQETQYF. CDR3 nucleotides: TGTGCCAGCAGCTTCACACAGGGGAACCAAGAGACCCAGTACTTC.

A few counts support this clone. The chain has TRBV7-2 and TRBJ1-5, with 9 bases that match TRBD1. Germline assignment: CDR1 SGHTA and CDR2 FQGNSA. The trim removed 4 bases at V and 6 bases at J, leaving 4 bases unmatched. This CDR3 region has 14 residues. The CDR3 DNA sequence: TGTGCCAGCAGCTACGACAGGGGGACTCAGCCCCAGCATTTT. Amino acid sequence: CASSYDRGTQPQHF. The full variable domain, with the rest looked up from reference TRBV7-2 and TRBJ1-5, is GAGVSQSPSNKVTEKGKDVELRCDPISGHTALYWYRQSLGQGLEFLIYFQGNSAPDKSGLPSDRFSAERTGGSVSTLTIQRTQQEDSAVYLCASSYDRGTQPQHFGDGTRLSIL.

The chain employs TRBV28 and TRBJ2-1; 7 nucleotides match TRBD2. The germline gives CDR1 MDHEN, CDR2 SYDVKM. This CDR3 is built from 17 residues. J gave up 1 base and V 1 base, and 7 bases lay outside the gene matches. CDR3 amino acids: CASSLFGGSGSYNEQFF. For the CDR3, the DNA is TGTGCCAGCAGTTTATTCGGGGGGTCAGGGTCCTACAATGAGCAGTTCTTC. The full variable domain, in which reference TRBV28 and TRBJ2-1 provide the parts outside the CDR3, is DVKVTQSSRYLVKRTGEKVFLECVQDMDHENMFWYRQDPGLGLRLIYFSYDVKMKEKGDIPEGYSVSREKKERFSLILESASTNQTSMYLCASSLFGGSGSYNEQFFGPGTRLTVL.

The chain couples TRBV7-2 to TRBJ1-2; D not resolved. The CDR3 has 13 residues. Trimming removed 1 base from V and 2 bases from J, with 5 bases in between. Germline CDR1 and CDR2: SGHTA and FQGNSA. CDR3 DNA: TGTGCCAGCAGCTTAGGCAGGAACTATGGCTACACCTTC. Residues: CASSLGRNYGYTF.